This entry lists 20 T cell receptor beta chains sequenced from one sample in a study of T cell responses to AZD1222 COVID-19 vaccine. Sequencing used immunoSEQ multiplex PCR; TCRdb keeps in-frame clones, though not all of them. The table lists tens of thousands of clones, approximately 80% of them singletons, with about 14% in the top ten. Sequencing was performed on peripheral blood, taken 28 days after the second AZD1222 dose. Receptor source: an adult who received the AZD1222 COVID-19 vaccine.

There are a few counts of this clone. The rearrangement links TRBV14 to TRBJ2-5, with 10 bases identical to TRBD2. CDR1 SGHDN and CDR2 FVKESK come from the germline V gene. The V segment lost 0 bases and the J segment 2 bases; nucleotides outside the gene matches: 12. The CDR3 runs to 19 residues. The DNA of the CDR3 is TGTGCCAGCAGCCAAGAGGGTTTACTAGCGGGGAGTATACAAGAGACCCAGTACTTC. Translating gives CASSQEGLLAGSIQETQYF.

The V gene is TRBV12-3 or TRBV12-4, the J gene TRBJ2-5, with D tentatively TRBD2 (5 bases). The length of the CDR3 is 13 residues. The V and J ends lost 2 bases and 9 bases respectively, with 13 bases between them. The CDR3 protein is CASSLFEGGAQYF. DNA of the CDR3: TGTGCCAGCAGTTTATTTGAAGGAGGAGCCCAGTACTTC.

The chain employs TRBV7-8 and TRBJ1-5; 8 bases are a match to TRBD1. Losses at the gene ends were 4 bases for V and 1 base for J; bases not matched to a gene: 6. The CDR3 contains 16 residues. CDR1 SGHVS and CDR2 FQNEAQ come from the germline V gene. The CDR3 DNA reads TGTGCCAGCAGCTCCGGGACAGGAGGCAGCAATCAGCCCCAGCATTTT. Its translation: CASSSGTGGSNQPQHF.

V usage is TRBV6-6 and J usage is TRBJ1-2; D might be TRBD1 (5 bases). The CDR3 is made up of 14 amino acids. V dropped 0 bases and J dropped 4 bases, with 9 bases sitting between them. Germline assignment: CDR1 MNHNY and CDR2 SVGAGI (reference sequence). CDR3 in amino acids: CASSYSRGSYGYTF. For the CDR3, the DNA is TGTGCCAGCAGTTACTCCCGGGGCAGCTATGGCTACACCTTC.

This chain joins TRBV2 and TRBJ2-3, with TRBD2 identical over 10 bases. CDR3 length equals 16 residues. Per the germline V gene, CDR1 is SNHLY and CDR2 is FYNNEI. V lost 0 bases to trimming and J lost 6 bases; unmatched junction nucleotides: 6. DNA for the CDR3: TGTGCCAGCAGTGAAGCGGGGCTAGCGGGGGTGGATACGCAGTATTTT. Protein sequence: CASSEAGLAGVDTQYF.

The rearrangement uses TRBV5-5 and TRBJ1-1; D remains ambiguous. V lost 0 bases and J lost 0, with 6 bases in between. CDR3 size: 14 residues. Germline loops: CDR1 SGHKS, CDR2 YYEKEE (reference sequence). The CDR3 DNA reads as TGTGCCAGCAGCTTGGGTGGCTTGAACACTGAAGCTTTCTTT. Its translation: CASSLGGLNTEAFF. Drawing the rest from reference TRBV5-5 and TRBJ1-1, the complete variable domain is DAGVTQSPTHLIKTRGQQVTLRCSPISGHKSVSWYQQVLGQGPQFIFQYYEKEERGRGNFPDRFSARQFPNYSSELNVNALLLGDSALYLCASSLGGLNTEAFFGQGTRLTVV.

This rearrangement joins TRBV7-9 to TRBJ2-5; D is possibly TRBD2 (7 bases). The CDR3 extends over 17 amino acids. Trimming pared 1 base from V and 7 bases from J, leaving 22 bases between. Germline V lookup: CDR1 SEHNR, CDR2 FQNEAQ (reference sequence). CDR3 in DNA: TGTGCCAGCAGCTTAGTGAGGGGGGGCCTTTTCGGAGTGACCCAGTACTTC. Its protein is CASSLVRGGLFGVTQYF. Supplemented by reference TRBV7-9 and TRBJ2-5, the full variable domain reads DTGVSQNPRHKITKRGQNVTFRCDPISEHNRLYWYRQTLGQGPEFLTYFQNEAQLEKSRLLSDRFSAERPKGSFSTLEIQRTEQGDSAMYLCASSLVRGGLFGVTQYFGPGTRLLVL.

This clone showed up just a few times. V usage is TRBV9 and J usage is TRBJ1-2; maybe TRBD1 (5 bases). V gave up 0 bases and J gave up 5 bases, with 8 bases separating them. The CDR3 has 13 residues. In germline, CDR1 is SGDLS, CDR2 YYNGEE. The DNA of the CDR3 is TGTGCCAGCAGCGTAGGGGCAGGGTATGGCTACACCTTC. As protein: CASSVGAGYGYTF.

Worth noting for this clone: A read error may produce the germline difference seen at one junction end. The chain joins TRBV3-1 (or the pseudogene TRBV3-2) to TRBJ1-1; tentative D call: TRBD1 (5 bases). The V gene's germline CDR1 is LGHDT and CDR2 YNNKEL (reference sequence). The CDR3 consists of 15 residues. The CDR3 DNA is TGTGCCAGCAGCCAAGATTTCGCAGGGCTCACTAAGAGAGAGTTT. It specifies CASSQDFAGLTKREF.

The chain uses TRBV5-3 and TRBJ2-5, with D tentatively TRBD1 (6 bases). TRBV5-3 is placed among ORFs of uncertain function. Trimming removed 6 bases at V and 5 bases at J, with 17 bases between. The CDR3 has 14 residues. The DNA of the CDR3 is TGTGCCAGAAACAAGAAAACAGGGCTGGAGACCCAGTACTTC. It is translated as CARNKKTGLETQYF.

This chain connects TRBV5-4 to TRBJ2-2; TRBD1 matches 9 bases. V lost 6 bases to trimming and J lost 2 bases; unmatched junction nucleotides: 2. The CDR3 contains 14 residues. Looked up from germline, CDR1 is SGHNT and CDR2 is YYREEE (reference sequence). The DNA for the CDR3 is TGTGCCAGCAACAGGGGGCTTAACACCGGGGAGCTGTTTTTT. It encodes CASNRGLNTGELFF.

V and J are TRBV7-9 and TRBJ2-5; D might be TRBD1 (6 bases). Germline V CDR1 and CDR2: SEHNR, FQNEAQ (reference sequence). Trimming took off 5 bases at V and 0 bases at J, with 13 bases between the two ends. The CDR3 spans 15 residues. The CDR3 reads CASSPGDIDQETQYF. In DNA form, the CDR3 reads TGTGCCAGCAGCCCAGGGGACATCGACCAAGAGACCCAGTACTTC.

The V gene is TRBV7-8, the J gene TRBJ1-5; 7 positions agree with TRBD1. The germline V gene has CDR1 SGHVS and CDR2 FQNEAQ. The V segment lost 5 bases and the J segment 2 bases; nucleotides outside the gene matches: 3. This CDR3 comprises 14 residues. The CDR3 sequence: CASSRGTGNQPQHF. In nucleotides, the CDR3 is TGTGCCAGCAGCCGAGGGACAGGCAATCAGCCCCAGCATTTT. Full variable domain (rest looked up from reference TRBV7-8 and TRBJ1-5): GAGVSQSPRYKVAKRGQDVALRCDPISGHVSLFWYQQALGQGPEFLTYFQNEAQLDKSGLPSDRFFAERPEGSVSTLKIQRTQQEDSAVYLCASSRGTGNQPQHFGDGTRLSIL.

The chain has TRBV5-1 and TRBJ1-4; D is unresolved. The V end was cut by 3 bases, the J end by 6 bases, with 15 bases between. CDR1 and CDR2 (germline): SGHRS, YFSETQ. The CDR3 spans 15 residues. CDR3 protein: CASSWAKGNDEKLFF. The CDR3 DNA is TGCGCCAGCAGCTGGGCGAAAGGCAACGATGAAAAACTGTTTTTT.

This rearrangement joins TRBV30 to TRBJ1-3; D may be TRBD1 (6 bases). The V end was cut by 4 bases, the J end by 4 bases, with 17 bases between. This CDR3 is built from 15 residues. CDR1 GTSNPN and CDR2 SVGIG come from the germline V gene (reference sequence). DNA for the CDR3: TGTGCCTGGACCCCAATCAGGGGCGTCGGAAACACCATATATTTT. Protein: CAWTPIRGVGNTIYF.

This clone appeared a few times. V gene TRBV18 combines with J gene TRBJ1-4; D remains unclear. The ends were cut back, 2 bases at V and 8 bases at J, with 12 bases in the middle. This CDR3 region has 14 residues. Germline V gene sequence: CDR1 KGHSH, CDR2 LQKENI. The chain's CDR3 is CASSPRLDGEKLFF. CDR3 bases: TGTGCCAGCTCACCAAGACTGGATGGCGAAAAACTGTTTTTT.

This clone occurred once. The chain recombines TRBV2 with TRBJ1-4, with a tentative D call TRBD1 (6 bases). The V end was cut by 1 base, the J end by 5 bases, with 11 bases between. The germline gives CDR1 SNHLY, CDR2 FYNNEI. CDR3 length: 15 residues. In DNA, the CDR3 is TGTGCCAGCAGTGAAGATCGAACAGGGAATGAAAAACTGTTTTTT. Encoded protein: CASSEDRTGNEKLFF. The full variable domain, with the rest looked up from reference TRBV2 and TRBJ1-4, is EPEVTQTPSHQVTQMGQEVILRCVPISNHLYFYWYRQILGQKVEFLVSFYNNEISEKSEIFDDQFSVERPDGSNFTLKIRSTKLEDSAMYFCASSEDRTGNEKLFFGSGTQLSVL.

The CDR3 protein is CASRDNSNQPQHF. The CDR3 coding sequence is TGTGCCAGCAGGGATAATAGCAATCAGCCCCAGCATTTT. The chain links TRBV6-6 to TRBJ1-5; D is uncertain. The germline V and J ends were trimmed by 6 bases and 0 bases, with 6 bases remaining between them. The CDR3 runs to 13 residues. Germline-derived CDR1 and CDR2 are MNHNY and SVGAGI (reference sequence).

DNA of the CDR3: TGTGCCTGGAGTCCCCCAAGGACAGGCACTAACTATGGCTACACCTTC. This encodes CAWSPPRTGTNYGYTF. The chain carries TRBV30 and TRBJ1-2, with 7 bases lining up with TRBD1. Germline lookup yields CDR1 GTSNPN and CDR2 SVGIG (reference sequence). The J segment lost 0 bases and the V segment lost 2 bases, leaving 9 bases of the junction unmatched. There are 16 residues in the CDR3.

There are a few counts of this clone. The J gene is TRBJ2-5, the V gene TRBV3-1 (or the pseudogene TRBV3-2); D call uncertain. CDR3 length: 12 residues. CDR1 and CDR2 from the germline V gene are LGHDT and YNNKEL (reference sequence). Trimming cost V 3 bases and J 6 bases, with 8 bases left between them. CDR3 residues: CASSQQEQTQYF. DNA for the CDR3: TGTGCCAGCAGCCAGCAGGAGCAGACCCAGTACTTC.